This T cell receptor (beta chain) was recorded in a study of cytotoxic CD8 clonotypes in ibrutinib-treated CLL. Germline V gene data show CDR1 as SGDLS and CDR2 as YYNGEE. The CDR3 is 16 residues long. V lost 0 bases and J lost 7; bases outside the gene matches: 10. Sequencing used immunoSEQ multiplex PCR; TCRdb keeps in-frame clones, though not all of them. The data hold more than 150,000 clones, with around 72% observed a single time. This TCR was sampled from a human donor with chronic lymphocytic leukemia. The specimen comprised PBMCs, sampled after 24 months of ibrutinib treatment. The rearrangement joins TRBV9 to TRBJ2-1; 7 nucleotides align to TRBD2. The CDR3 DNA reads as TGTGCCAGCAGCGTAGATCCCGTCGGGAGGCGTAATGAGCAGTTCTTC. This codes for CASSVDPVGRRNEQFF.